This T cell receptor beta chain was captured by sequencing in a study of early T cells in non-severe SARS-CoV-2 infection. Study-level information: The authors sequenced bulk RNA from unsorted whole blood, leaving chains unpaired.

Individual cDNA molecules received unique molecular identifiers during library preparation. TCRdb reprocessed the 5' RACE reads with MiXCR, giving one entry per CDR3 protein. This repertoire shows tens of thousands of distinct CDR3 sequences, 3.5% to 5% found once; its top ten account for about a sixth. Study observations and caveats: Matching with VDJdb favored anti-spike CD8 responses (missing private and CD4 specificities).

This clonotype came up many times. The target antigen is unknown. Germline CDR1 GTSNPN, CDR2 SVGIG (reference sequence). Trimming pared 6 bases from V and 0 bases from J, leaving 8 bases between. The length of the CDR3 is 12 residues. V usage is TRBV30 and J usage is TRBJ1-1, with D uncertain. The receptor comes from an adult who was a healthcare worker with PCR-confirmed SARS-CoV-2 infection or an uninfected control (not recorded which). Sequencing was done on a sample of whole blood. CDR3 in amino acids: CACAPLNTEAFF. CDR3 nucleotide sequence: TGTGCCTGTGCGCCCCTGAACACTGAAGCTTTCTTT.